This T cell receptor (beta chain) was profiled in a study of cytomegalovirus exposure and HLA in healthy donors. Study results and caveats: Researchers reported that three CMV-associated chains were confirmed in vitro as CMV antigen-specific.

Between the trimmed V and J ends, which lost 4 bases and 7 bases, there was a span of 16 bases. The germline V gene encodes CDR1 LGHNA and CDR2 YSLEER. This CDR3 comprises 15 residues. A note on this clone: What it binds is not known.

Donors were drawn from the roughly 120-subject validation cohort, separate from the approximately 700-subject first cohort. The table came from immunoSEQ multiplex PCR; TCRdb's copy has only in-frame clones and leaves some out. The sample lists 150,000 to 200,000 clones, 87% occurring once. The sequencing input was PBMCs. The TCR was taken from a woman under 40 in good health and CMV-seronegative. V usage is TRBV4-3 and J usage is TRBJ2-2; TRBD1 might be the D (8 bases). CDR3 DNA sequence: TGCGCCAGCAGCCTCGCGGACAGGGAGGGCGGGGAGCTGTTTTTT. This translates into CASSLADREGGELFF.